This TCR beta chain is drawn from a study of T cells in Graves' hyperthyroidism and ophthalmopathy. About the study: Prior to any treatment, at the point of initial diagnosis, peripheral blood was collected.

From less than 13 ml of fresh peripheral blood, PBMCs were isolated. The TCR beta CDR3 regions underwent amplification using RNA transcripts as the source. Researchers ran a first-round RT-PCR on the TCR CDR3 using the HTBI primer set. MiXCR, applied by TCRdb to the multiplex PCR reads, yields one record per CDR3 protein. The data contain some 800,000 distinct CDR3 sequences, around 38% of them singletons. Germline CDR1 and CDR2: DFQATT and SNEGSKA (reference sequence). The V gene lost 6 bases and the J gene lost 4 bases, with 13 bases spanning the gap. CDR3 length: 13 amino acids. Remarks on this clonotype: This may stem from a read error, because a much larger clone lies one nucleotide away.

Sequencing was carried out using blood. This sequence joins TRBV20-1 and TRBJ1-5; D gene unclear. The clonotype comes from a man younger than 35 with Graves' hyperthyroidism. The CDR3 DNA is TGCAGTGCCGAGGACGATGGGAATCAGCCCCAGCATTTT. Translation gives CSAEDDGNQPQHF.